Many counts were recorded for the clone carrying this T cell receptor beta chain. The data derive from a study of early T cells in non-severe SARS-CoV-2 infection. TCRdb redid the calling of the 5' RACE reads with MiXCR, one entry per CDR3 protein. The sample records some 61,000 distinct CDR3 sequences, about 10% being singletons. Germline values: CDR1 MNHNY, CDR2 SVGAGI (reference sequence). With 4 bases removed from V and 5 bases from J, the gap between germline ends came to 20 bases. The CDR3 is 16 amino acids. The specimen was whole blood, collected at baseline. The rearrangement links TRBV6-6 to TRBJ2-5; D unresolved. This sequence was found in an adult who was a healthcare worker with PCR-confirmed SARS-CoV-2 infection or an uninfected control (not recorded which). The CDR3 is CASSSNYIVGQETQYF. CDR3 DNA: TGTGCCAGCAGTTCCAATTACATAGTGGGCCAGGAGACCCAGTACTTC.